Sequencing of this T cell receptor (beta chain) was carried out in a study of PD-1 blockade in classical Hodgkin lymphoma. Study context: Patients got intravenous nivolumab 3 mg/kg every 2 weeks.

TCRdb keeps only in-frame clones here, not all; method: immunoSEQ multiplex PCR. The profile shows about 110,000 clones, about 89% of them singletons. General study points: Nivolumab initiated under 1 year post-ASCT led to patient exclusion.

In every patient, relapse followed autologous stem cell transplantation, while exposure to brentuximab vedotin differed. About this clone itself: The target antigen is unknown.

Germline CDR1 LNHDA, CDR2 SQIVND (reference sequence). Trimming took 5 bases from V and 4 from J, leaving 11 bases between them. The CDR3 totals 13 residues. The TCR originated in a human donor with classical Hodgkin lymphoma. The chain carries TRBV19 and TRBJ1-2; no clear D gene. The sequencing here drew on peripheral blood mononuclear cells (PBMCs), taken before the second cycle of nivolumab. For the CDR3, the DNA is TGTGCCAGTAGTCGAGACGCTAGCTATGGCTACACCTTC. It is translated as CASSRDASYGYTF.